This T cell receptor beta chain is drawn from a study of blood T cell repertoires in COVID-19. TCRdb's table, derived via immunoSEQ multiplex PCR, lists solely in-frame clones and lacks some. Among some 250,000 clones, around 86% were seen once, and the ten largest hold 3% to 3.5%. The sequence derives from a woman in her thirties who had recovered from COVID-19. The sample consisted of peripheral blood.

CDR3 nucleotides: TGTGCCAGCAGTGGGCTGAACACTGAAGCTTTCTTT. Translation gives CASSGLNTEAFF. The chain combines TRBV25-1 with TRBJ1-1; no clear D gene. Trimming removed 4 bases at V and 0 bases at J, with 3 bases between. CDR1 is MGHDK, CDR2 SYGVNS, per germline. The CDR3 is 12 amino acids.